This T cell receptor (beta chain) was observed in a study of blood T cell repertoires in COVID-19. Study-level background: Some COVID-19 samples were acute and others convalescent; all came from the United States, Italy and Spain. In each case, the material was cDNA or gDNA derived from T cells, B-cell-depleted T cells, or PBMCs.

Original processing methods: By means of reference gene primer amplification, nucleated cell counts were estimated. Produced via immunoSEQ multiplex PCR; TCRdb's table is partial and in-frame only. The V and J calls and the clone size are those of that table, but D and trimming were determined from the DNA. The sample has around 150,000 clones, more than 60% seen once; the top ten hold around 9.5%. Material: peripheral blood. The source of this sequence is a woman between 45 and 65 years old with active or convalescent COVID-19.

The CDR3 loop reads CASSSQGARTEAFF. The CDR3 bases are TGTGCCAGCAGCTCGCAGGGGGCGCGGACTGAAGCTTTCTTT. The chain carries TRBV11-3 and TRBJ1-1; 8 bases match TRBD1. This CDR3 is built from 14 residues. Germline trimming cut 4 bases from V and 5 bases from J; bases unmatched to any gene: 6. From germline, CDR1 is SGHNT and CDR2 YENEEA. The variable domain in full, completed from reference TRBV11-3 and TRBJ1-1, reads EAGVVQSPRYKIIEKKQPVAFWCNPISGHNTLYWYLQNLGQGPELLIRYENEEAVDDSQLPKDRFSAERLKGVDSTLKIQPAELGDSAVYLCASSSQGARTEAFFGQGTRLTVV.